This T cell receptor (beta chain) comes out of a study of blood T cell repertoires in COVID-19. Participant ages covered roughly 18 to 89 years across 24 US areas. Researchers sorted participants into cohorts using their self-reported clinical history. Method: immunoSEQ multiplex PCR; TCRdb's copy keeps in-frame clones and lacks some. The profile shows some 170,000 clones, less than 90% of them singletons. The CDR3 spans 14 residues. V shed 10 bases and J 8 bases; nucleotides not matched to a gene: 9. Germline loops: CDR1 LNHDA, CDR2 SQIVND (reference sequence). The chain uses TRBV19 and TRBJ1-6; the match to TRBD1 covers 9 bases. The sequencing input was PBMCs or T cells enriched from blood (not recorded which). The TCR sequence derives from a human donor with acute COVID-19. The donor label of this sample is uncertain. The chain's CDR3 is CATERGTGYSPLHF. The CDR3 DNA reads TGTGCCACGGAGCGAGGGACAGGGTATTCACCCCTCCACTTT.